This T cell receptor (delta chain) was profiled in a study of γδ T cells in repeated Plasmodium falciparum infection. Findings and caveats of the study: Malian children's Vdelta2-negative repertoires appeared more expanded and less diverse than Australians'.

This clone was picked up a small number of times. Its antigen is undetermined. TCRdb attributes to this sequence the protein of a much larger clone, which differs from the DNA translation at residue 18; a read error is likely, and the protein displayed is translated from the DNA. Flow sorting of PBMC yielded separate Vgamma9/Vdelta2+ and Vdelta2-negative gammadelta T cell populations for bulk repertoire analysis. This CDR3 is built from 26 residues. Germline CDR1 TSWWSYY, CDR2 QGS. The trim removed 2 bases at V and 5 bases at J, leaving 38 bases unmatched. Both TRG and TRD chains were sequenced from each sorted sample. TCRdb redid clone calling on the multiplex PCR reads using CATT. The sample carries tens of thousands of delta-chain clones, approximately 1.8% recorded once.

The sample taken for sequencing was gamma-delta T cells from blood. The origin of this receptor is a pool of human donors (malaria-infected and uninfected, not separated). V usage is TRDV1 and J usage is TRDJ1; 10 nucleotides agree with TRDD3. TCRdb does not report a J gene; here it was assigned by matching the DNA to germline references. CDR3 in amino acids: CALGEIGSRPYPAYWGMGLEQDKLIF. The CDR3 nucleotides read TGTGCTCTTGGGGAAATCGGTTCTCGACCTTACCCCGCTTACTGGGGGATGGGATTAGAGCAGGATAAACTCATCTTT.